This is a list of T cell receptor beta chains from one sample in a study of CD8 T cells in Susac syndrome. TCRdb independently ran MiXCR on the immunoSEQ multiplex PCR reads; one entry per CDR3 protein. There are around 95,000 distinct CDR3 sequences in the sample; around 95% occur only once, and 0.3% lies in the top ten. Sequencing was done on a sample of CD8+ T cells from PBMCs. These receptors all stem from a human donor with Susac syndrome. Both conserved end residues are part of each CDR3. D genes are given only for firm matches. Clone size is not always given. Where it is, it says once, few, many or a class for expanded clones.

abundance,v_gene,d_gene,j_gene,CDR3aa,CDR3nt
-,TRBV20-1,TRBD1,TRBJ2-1,CSARDQGARGNEQFF,TGCAGTGCTAGAGATCAGGGGGCCCGGGGGAATGAGCAGTTCTTC
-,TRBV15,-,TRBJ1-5,CATSREGNQPQHF,TGTGCCACCAGCAGAGAGGGTAATCAGCCCCAGCATTTT
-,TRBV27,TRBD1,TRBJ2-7,CASSPRDRVAYEQYF,TGTGCCAGCAGTCCCCGGGACAGGGTAGCCTACGAGCAGTACTTC
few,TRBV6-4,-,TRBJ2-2,CASSDTYTGELFF,TGTGCCAGCAGTGATACCTACACCGGGGAGCTGTTTTTT
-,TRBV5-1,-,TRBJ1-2,CASSLDNNYGYTF,TGCGCCAGCAGCTTGGACAATAACTATGGCTACACCTTC
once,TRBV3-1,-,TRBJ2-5,CASSQGSWGLDMYQETQYF,TGTGCCAGCAGCCAAGGAAGTTGGGGACTTGACATGTACCAAGAGACCCAGTACTTC
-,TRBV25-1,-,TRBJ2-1,CASSEYSRGGEQFF,TGTGCCAGCAGTGAATATTCGAGGGGGGGTGAGCAGTTCTTC
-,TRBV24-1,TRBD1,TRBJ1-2,CATSDSRTGRNYGYTF,TGTGCCACCAGTGACTCTAGGACAGGCAGAAACTATGGCTACACCTTC
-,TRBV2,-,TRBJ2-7,CASRDRLYEQYF,TGTGCCAGCAGGGACAGACTATACGAGCAGTACTTC
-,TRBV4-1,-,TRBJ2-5,CASSYKPQETQYF,TGCGCCAGCAGCTACAAACCTCAAGAGACCCAGTACTTC
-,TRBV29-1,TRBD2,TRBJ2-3,CSVASGTADTQYF,TGCAGCGTTGCCAGCGGGACCGCAGATACGCAGTATTTT
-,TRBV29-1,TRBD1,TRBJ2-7,CSVRTGETYEQYF,TGCAGCGTCAGGACAGGGGAGACCTACGAGCAGTACTTC
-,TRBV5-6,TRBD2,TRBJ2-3,CASSWGLAGADTQYF,TGTGCCAGCAGCTGGGGACTAGCGGGAGCAGATACGCAGTATTTT
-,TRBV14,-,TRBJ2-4,CASSQQGRKNIQYF,TGTGCCAGCAGCCAACAGGGGAGGAAAAACATTCAGTACTTC
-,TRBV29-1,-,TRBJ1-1,CSAGSWPEAFF,TGCAGCGCAGGTTCATGGCCTGAAGCTTTCTTT
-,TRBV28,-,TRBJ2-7,CASLSSSYEQYF,TGTGCCAGCCTATCCAGCTCCTACGAGCAGTACTTC
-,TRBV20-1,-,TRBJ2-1,CSARDLRGYSYNEQFF,TGCAGTGCTAGAGATCTACGGGGGTATTCCTACAATGAGCAGTTCTTC
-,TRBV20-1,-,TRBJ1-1,CSARDGANTEAFF,TGCAGTGCTAGAGATGGAGCCAACACTGAAGCTTTCTTT
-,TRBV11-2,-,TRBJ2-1,CASSLELGGNEQFF,TGTGCCAGCAGCTTAGAACTAGGCGGCAATGAGCAGTTCTTC
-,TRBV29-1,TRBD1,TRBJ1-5,CSVAGTGGQPQHF,TGCAGCGTTGCCGGGACAGGGGGTCAGCCCCAGCATTTT
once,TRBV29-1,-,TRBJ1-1,CSGGEAEAFF,TGCAGCGGGGGGGAGGCTGAAGCTTTCTTT
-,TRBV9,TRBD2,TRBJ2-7,CASSVGLAGGYEQYF,TGTGCCAGCAGCGTGGGGCTAGCGGGCGGCTACGAGCAGTACTTC
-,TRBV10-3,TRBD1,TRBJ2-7,CAISEPTGGDFNEQYF,TGTGCCATCAGTGAACCTACAGGGGGCGATTTCAACGAGCAGTACTTC
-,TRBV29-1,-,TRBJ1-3,CSVEGGSSGNTIYF,TGCAGCGTTGAGGGCGGATCCTCTGGAAACACCATATATTTT
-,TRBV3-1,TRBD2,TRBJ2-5,CASSHARTSEETQYF,TGTGCCAGCAGCCACGCCCGGACTAGCGAAGAGACCCAGTACTTC
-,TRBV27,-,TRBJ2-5,CASSLGRAETQYF,TGTGCCAGCAGTTTAGGCAGGGCAGAGACCCAGTACTTC
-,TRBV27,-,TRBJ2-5,CASSLGRGHPQETQYF,TGTGCCAGCAGTTTAGGGCGGGGACACCCCCAAGAGACCCAGTACTTC
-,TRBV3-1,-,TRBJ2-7,CASSQVPYEQYF,TGTGCCAGCAGCCAAGTTCCCTACGAGCAGTACTTC